The 32 T cell receptor beta chains below were found in one sample sequenced in a study of identical twins. TCRdb re-derived calls from the 5' RACE reads in MiXCR, one entry per CDR3 protein. Among 400,000 to 500,000 distinct CDR3 sequences, under 20% were seen once, and the ten largest hold around 12%. The sample taken for sequencing was naive T cells sorted from blood. The source is a man aged 45-65 years in good health.

This clonotype has just a few counts. V gene TRBV10-3 combines with J gene TRBJ2-2; D remains ambiguous. Trimming cost V 4 bases and J 0 bases, with 9 bases left between them. This CDR3 has 15 amino acids. CDR1 ENHRY and CDR2 SYGVKD come from the germline V gene. CDR3 coding DNA: TGTGCCATCAGTGTTCGCTCCGCGAACACCGGGGAGCTGTTTTTT. It is translated as CAISVRSANTGELFF.

This clonotype was picked up a small number of times. This sequence joins TRBV20-1 and TRBJ1-1; D is possibly TRBD1 (6 bases). The V end was cut by 3 bases, the J end by 1 base, with 15 bases between. The CDR3 has 15 residues. Germline CDR1 and CDR2: DFQATT and SNEGSKA (reference sequence). Written as DNA, the CDR3 is TGCAGTGCTAGCAGCTTACAGGGATCGAACACTGAAGCTTTCTTT. It encodes CSASSLQGSNTEAFF.

The chain's CDR3 is CSSGARSSYEQYF. The DNA for the CDR3 is TGCAGCTCCGGGGCCCGTTCCTCCTACGAGCAGTACTTC. V is TRBV20-1 and J is TRBJ2-7; D tentatively fits TRBD1 or TRBD2 (5 bases each). Germline V gene sequence: CDR1 DFQATT, CDR2 SNEGSKA (reference sequence). The CDR3 spans 13 residues.

This clonotype has just a few counts. CDR3 nucleotides: TGTGCCACCAGTGATGGCAGGCAAGACCGTAAAAACATTCAGTACTTC. Protein sequence: CATSDGRQDRKNIQYF. The chain is built from TRBV24-1 and TRBJ2-4; D is ambiguous. Germline V gene data show CDR1 as KGHDR and CDR2 as SFDVKD. Deletions cut 3 bases from V and 4 bases from J, with 15 bases between. The CDR3 is 16 residues long.

J is TRBJ2-7 and V is TRBV30, with TRBD1 identical over 7 bases. V was pared by 6 bases and J by 6 bases, with 20 bases of the junction left unmatched. Per germline, CDR1 GTSNPN and CDR2 SVGIG (reference sequence). The length of the CDR3 is 16 residues. In DNA form, the CDR3 reads TGTGCCTGCCTCCGGGACAGATATCCCCTAGGTTCCGAGCAGTACTTC. It codes for CACLRDRYPLGSEQYF.

This clonotype was picked up many times. The chain links TRBV2 to TRBJ2-1; D gene uncertain. The CDR3 length is 15 residues. V dropped 8 bases and J dropped 0 bases, with 14 bases sitting between them. CDR1 and CDR2 (germline): SNHLY, FYNNEI. In DNA, the CDR3 is TGTGCCAGCGGTGGGTCGGAGAGCTCCTACAATGAGCAGTTCTTC. It yields the protein CASGGSESSYNEQFF. The complete variable domain, with remaining parts taken from reference TRBV2 and TRBJ2-1, reads EPEVTQTPSHQVTQMGQEVILRCVPISNHLYFYWYRQILGQKVEFLVSFYNNEISEKSEIFDDQFSVERPDGSNFTLKIRSTKLEDSAMYFCASGGSESSYNEQFFGPGTRLTVL.

This clonotype came up a few times. The rearrangement uses TRBV20-1 and TRBJ1-4; D ambiguous. V gave up 6 bases and J gave up 0 bases, with 11 bases separating them. CDR1 and CDR2 (germline): DFQATT, SNEGSKA (reference sequence). The CDR3 length is 14 residues. The CDR3 DNA is TGCAGTGCCAGACCCAGCTCAACTAATGAAAAACTGTTTTTT. Encoded protein: CSARPSSTNEKLFF.

This clonotype appeared a few times. The CDR3 nucleotides read TGCAGCGTTGGGGGCCAATACCCTACTGAGCAGTACTTC. The encoded protein is CSVGGQYPTEQYF. The chain has TRBV29-1 and TRBJ2-7; D possibly corresponds to TRBD1 (5 bases). V shed 4 bases and J shed 7 bases, with 17 bases lying between them. The CDR3 is 13 residues long. The germline gives CDR1 SQVTM, CDR2 ANQGSEA.

In this sample, this clonotype turned up a few times. V and J are TRBV5-1 and TRBJ2-1, with D tentatively TRBD2 (5 bases). Trimming took off 0 bases at V and 5 bases at J, with 12 bases between the two ends. Germline lookup yields CDR1 SGHRS and CDR2 YFSETQ. The CDR3 has 15 residues. DNA of the CDR3: TGCGCCAGCAGCTTGGCTCTCCCCGGGGACAATGAGCAGTTCTTC. Translating gives CASSLALPGDNEQFF.

The chain combines TRBV20-1 with TRBJ1-1; D is undetermined. V lost 6 bases and J 7 bases, leaving 15 bases between the germline ends. This CDR3 has 12 residues. Looked up from germline, CDR1 is DFQATT and CDR2 is SNEGSKA (reference sequence). The chain's CDR3 is CSAPGPGFEAFF. The CDR3 DNA reads TGCAGTGCCCCTGGTCCGGGATTTGAAGCTTTCTTT.

This clonotype has a handful of counts. The V gene is TRBV4-3, the J gene TRBJ1-1; unclear D gene. In germline, CDR1 is LGHNA, CDR2 YSLEER. Deletions cut 1 base from V and 1 base from J, with 10 bases between. The CDR3 covers 15 residues. The CDR3 spells CASSQAEGWNTEAFF. CDR3 coding DNA: TGCGCCAGCAGCCAAGCGGAGGGATGGAACACTGAAGCTTTCTTT.

Many counts were recorded for this clonotype. This chain joins TRBV5-1 and TRBJ2-7; D gene unclear. The CDR3 runs to 13 residues. Trimming stripped 2 bases from V and 4 bases from J, with 10 bases between. Germline V gene sequence: CDR1 SGHRS, CDR2 YFSETQ. CDR3 residues: CASSFRVGYEQYF. The CDR3 bases are TGCGCCAGCAGCTTCCGGGTGGGATACGAGCAGTACTTC.

This clonotype has a count of ten or more. The CDR3 loop is CSANRGSEQFF. The CDR3 bases are TGCAGTGCTAATAGGGGGAGTGAGCAGTTCTTC. J is TRBJ2-1 and V is TRBV20-1; perhaps TRBD1 as D (6 bases). CDR3 length: 11 residues. V lost 4 bases to trimming and J lost 9 bases, with 10 bases between them. Germline CDR1 reads DFQATT; CDR2 reads SNEGSKA (reference sequence).

This chain connects TRBV20-1 to TRBJ1-2, with D tentatively TRBD1 (5 bases). V was trimmed by 2 bases and J by 5 bases, leaving 21 bases between them. The germline CDR1 and CDR2 sequences are DFQATT and SNEGSKA (reference sequence). This CDR3 spans 16 amino acids. CDR3 sequence reads: CSARLAGPSAIYGYTF. CDR3 nucleotides: TGCAGTGCTAGATTGGCAGGGCCAAGCGCTATTTATGGCTACACCTTC.

This clonotype has a count of ten or more. This chain uses TRBV20-1 with TRBJ2-7; D is unresolved. Germline V gives CDR1 DFQATT, CDR2 SNEGSKA (reference sequence). This CDR3 region has 12 residues. Trimming left V 1 base short and J 2 bases short, with 6 bases between. In nucleotides, the CDR3 is TGCAGTGCTAGAGGTGGACCCTACGAGCAGTACTTC. This sequence encodes CSARGGPYEQYF.

This clonotype was seen more than once but under ten times. The V call is TRBV5-1, the J call TRBJ2-7; 7 nucleotides agree with TRBD1. Germline loops: CDR1 SGHRS, CDR2 YFSETQ. This CDR3 has 14 amino acids. The V gene end was trimmed by 4 bases and the J gene end by 5 bases; junction bases not matched to a gene: 9. CDR3 sequence reads: CASSPDRVRDEQYF. The CDR3 region has the DNA TGCGCCAGCAGCCCTGACAGGGTAAGGGACGAGCAGTACTTC.

The chain is built from TRBV7-2 and TRBJ1-5; unclear D gene. V shed 6 bases and J shed 7 bases, with 10 bases lying between them. Germline CDR1 SGHTA, CDR2 FQGNSA. CDR3 size: 12 residues. This chain's CDR3 is CASRELGQPQHF. CDR3 nucleotides: TGTGCCAGCAGGGAGCTGGGGCAGCCCCAGCATTTT. The full variable domain, its missing parts supplied by reference TRBV7-2 and TRBJ1-5, is GAGVSQSPSNKVTEKGKDVELRCDPISGHTALYWYRQSLGQGLEFLIYFQGNSAPDKSGLPSDRFSAERTGGSVSTLTIQRTQQEDSAVYLCASRELGQPQHFGDGTRLSIL.

This clonotype was found a few times. V is TRBV25-1 and J is TRBJ2-6; perhaps TRBD2 as D (6 bases). V lost 4 bases, J lost 0 bases, and 10 bases lay in between. The germline V gene has CDR1 MGHDK and CDR2 SYGVNS. The CDR3 runs 16 residues. The CDR3 loop reads CASSVVGGSGANVLTF. DNA of the CDR3: TGTGCCAGCAGTGTTGTCGGGGGCTCTGGGGCCAACGTCCTGACTTTC.

The gene calls are TRBV15 and TRBJ2-5; 10 bases are shared with TRBD2. This CDR3 is 15 amino acids long. Unmatched junction bases numbered 2, after V lost 0 bases and J lost 4 bases. Germline-derived CDR1 and CDR2 are LNHNV and YYDKDF (reference sequence). In DNA, the CDR3 is TGTGCCACCAGCAGAGAGCTAGCGGGAGCAGAGACCCAGTACTTC. This encodes CATSRELAGAETQYF.

The chain employs TRBV28 and TRBJ2-3, with 7 bases identical to TRBD1. V trimming: 8 bases; J trimming: 3 bases; junction bases outside the gene matches: 11. The CDR3 has 15 residues. Germline loops: CDR1 MDHEN, CDR2 SYDVKM. CDR3 sequence: CASHPPGGRTDTQYF. The CDR3 nucleotides read TGTGCCAGCCATCCACCAGGGGGAAGAACAGATACGCAGTATTTT.

The V gene is TRBV7-6, the J gene TRBJ2-3, with 7 bases fitting TRBD2. From germline, CDR1 is SGHVS and CDR2 FNYEAQ. With V trimmed by 1 base and J by 2 bases, 9 bases remained unmatched. This CDR3 region has 17 residues. The CDR3 reads CASSLGGLVEVTDTQYF. Here the CDR3 DNA reads TGTGCCAGCAGCTTAGGTGGACTAGTTGAGGTCACAGATACGCAGTATTTT.

The CDR3 protein is CASSWGQRTEAFF. The CDR3 DNA reads as TGTGCCAGCAGCTGGGGACAGCGAACTGAAGCTTTCTTT. The gene calls are TRBV7-8 and TRBJ1-1; TRBD1 matches 7 bases. Germline CDR1 and CDR2: SGHVS and FQNEAQ. The CDR3 loop spans 13 amino acids. Trimming at V came to 4 bases and at J to 5 bases, leaving 4 bases not matched to a gene.

This clonotype has a count of ten or more. The chain has TRBV29-1 and TRBJ2-7; 7 bases map to TRBD2. Germline V gene lookup returns CDR1 SQVTM and CDR2 ANQGSEA. V shed 4 bases and J 3 bases; nucleotides not matched to a gene: 6. The CDR3 loop spans 13 amino acids. This CDR3 is CSVGPAGSYEQYF. Written as DNA, the CDR3 is TGCAGCGTTGGACCAGCGGGAAGCTACGAGCAGTACTTC.

The CDR3 here is CSARDSGQGADGELFF. DNA of the CDR3: TGCAGTGCTAGAGATTCAGGACAGGGGGCAGACGGGGAGCTGTTTTTT. The chain couples TRBV20-1 to TRBJ2-2, with TRBD1 matching over 11 bases. This CDR3 has 16 amino acids. Losses at the gene ends were 0 bases for V and 7 bases for J; bases not matched to a gene: 7. Per the germline V gene, CDR1 is DFQATT and CDR2 is SNEGSKA (reference sequence).

The chain has TRBV6-2 or TRBV6-3 and TRBJ2-5; 10 bases map to TRBD1. The germline V gene has CDR1 MNHEY and CDR2 SVGEGT. V dropped 6 bases and J dropped 5; count of bases not matched to a gene: 15. This CDR3 contains 17 residues. The CDR3 DNA sequence: TGTGCCAGCAGGCGACAGGGGGCAACTAGCGGATTGGAGACCCAGTACTTC. Its translation: CASRRQGATSGLETQYF.

This clonotype has only a few counts. The chain carries TRBV7-9 and TRBJ1-2, with TRBD1 identical over 11 bases. The V gene's germline CDR1 is SEHNR and CDR2 FQNEAQ (reference sequence). With 4 bases clipped from V and 4 bases from J, the junction kept 5 bases outside the gene matches. The CDR3 has 15 amino acids. For the CDR3, the DNA is TGTGCCAGCAGCTCCCGCGGGACAGGGGGCTATGGCTACACCTTC. This encodes CASSSRGTGGYGYTF.

Only a few counts were recorded for this clonotype. The genes are TRBV5-1 and TRBJ1-1; 10 nucleotides align to TRBD1. The CDR3 consists of 14 residues. Germline V gene data show CDR1 as SGHRS and CDR2 as YFSETQ. The ends lost 6 bases at V and 3 bases at J; junction bases unmatched: 5. DNA for the CDR3: TGCGCCAGCACCCCGGGACAGGGGTACACTGAAGCTTTCTTT. It specifies CASTPGQGYTEAFF.

The chain is built from TRBV10-3 and TRBJ1-6, with D tentatively TRBD1 (6 bases). This CDR3 comprises 14 residues. Deletions cut 4 bases from V and 8 bases from J, with 12 bases between. CDR1 is ENHRY and CDR2 is SYGVKD in the germline V gene. For the CDR3, the DNA is TGTGCCATCAGTGCACAGGGTAAAGATTCACCCCTCCACTTT. Protein sequence: CAISAQGKDSPLHF.

This clonotype was recorded a few times. The gene calls are TRBV7-9 and TRBJ2-2, with 8 bases aligning to TRBD2. The CDR3 has 16 residues. With 4 bases clipped from V and 2 bases from J, the junction kept 6 bases outside the gene matches. The germline V gene has CDR1 SEHNR and CDR2 FQNEAQ (reference sequence). CDR3 loop: CASSYRREANTGELFF. The CDR3 DNA reads TGTGCCAGCAGCTATAGGCGGGAGGCCAACACCGGGGAGCTGTTTTTT.

The chain links TRBV5-6 to TRBJ2-7, with 12 bases that match TRBD1. This CDR3 has 14 residues. Per the germline V gene, CDR1 is SGHDT and CDR2 is YYEEEE. J lost 5 bases, V lost 4 bases, and 4 bases had no gene match. Written as DNA, the CDR3 is TGTGCCAGCAGCCGGGGACAGGGGGCCGACGAGCAGTACTTC. Translating it yields CASSRGQGADEQYF.

This clonotype has just a few counts. The chain uses TRBV2 and TRBJ2-3; D not certain. Trimming took 9 bases from V and 0 from J, leaving 13 bases between them. Germline V gene lookup returns CDR1 SNHLY and CDR2 FYNNEI. The CDR3 is made up of 14 amino acids. Here the CDR3 DNA reads TGTGCCAGTAGAGAGACCAGTAGCACAGATACGCAGTATTTT. Residues: CASRETSSTDTQYF.

The V and J genes are TRBV11-1 and TRBJ2-5; no clear D gene. This CDR3 contains 13 residues. Germline values: CDR1 SGHAT, CDR2 FQDESV (reference sequence). V was pared by 5 bases and J by 1 base, with 8 bases between. CDR3 loop: CASSQSPQETQYF. The CDR3 nucleotides read TGTGCCAGCAGCCAATCTCCCCAAGAGACCCAGTACTTC.